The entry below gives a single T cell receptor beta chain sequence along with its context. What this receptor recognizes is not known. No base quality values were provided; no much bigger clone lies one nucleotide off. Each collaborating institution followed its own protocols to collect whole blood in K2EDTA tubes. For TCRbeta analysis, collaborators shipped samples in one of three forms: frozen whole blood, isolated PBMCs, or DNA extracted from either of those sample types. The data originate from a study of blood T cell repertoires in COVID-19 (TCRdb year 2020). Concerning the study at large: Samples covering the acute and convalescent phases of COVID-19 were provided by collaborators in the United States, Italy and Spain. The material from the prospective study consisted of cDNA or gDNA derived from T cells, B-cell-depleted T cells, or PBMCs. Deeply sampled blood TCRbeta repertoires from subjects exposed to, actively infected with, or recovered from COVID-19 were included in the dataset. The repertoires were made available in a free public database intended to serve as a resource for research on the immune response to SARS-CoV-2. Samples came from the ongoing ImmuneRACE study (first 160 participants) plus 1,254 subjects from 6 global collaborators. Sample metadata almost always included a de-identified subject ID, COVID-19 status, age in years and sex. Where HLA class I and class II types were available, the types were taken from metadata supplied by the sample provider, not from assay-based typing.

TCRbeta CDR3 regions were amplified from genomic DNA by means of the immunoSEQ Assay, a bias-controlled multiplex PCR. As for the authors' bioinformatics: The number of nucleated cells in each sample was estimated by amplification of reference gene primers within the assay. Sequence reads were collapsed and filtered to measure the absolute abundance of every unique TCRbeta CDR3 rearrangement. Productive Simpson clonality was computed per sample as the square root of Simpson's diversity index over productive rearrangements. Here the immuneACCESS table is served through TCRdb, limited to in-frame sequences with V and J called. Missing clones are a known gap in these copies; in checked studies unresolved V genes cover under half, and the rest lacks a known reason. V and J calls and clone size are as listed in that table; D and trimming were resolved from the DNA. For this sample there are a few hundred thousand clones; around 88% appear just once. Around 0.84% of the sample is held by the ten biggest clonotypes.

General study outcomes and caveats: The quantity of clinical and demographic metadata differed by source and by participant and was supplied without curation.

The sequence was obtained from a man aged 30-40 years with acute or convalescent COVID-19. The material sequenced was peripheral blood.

The CDR3 is CATSDRVAGDTQYF. In nucleotide form, the sequence is TGTGCCACCAGTGATAGGGTAGCGGGAGATACGCAGTATTTT. The chain employs TRBV24-1 and TRBJ2-3; 7 junctional bases match TRBD2. Including the terminal cysteine and phenylalanine, the CDR3 comprises 14 residues. Only the CDR3 DNA stays, 42 bases, in frame from base 1. Taken from the germline V gene, the CDR1 and CDR2 loops are KGHDR and SFDVKD. Trimmed from V: 3 bases; trimmed from J: 5 bases; junction bases lacking a gene match: 4.